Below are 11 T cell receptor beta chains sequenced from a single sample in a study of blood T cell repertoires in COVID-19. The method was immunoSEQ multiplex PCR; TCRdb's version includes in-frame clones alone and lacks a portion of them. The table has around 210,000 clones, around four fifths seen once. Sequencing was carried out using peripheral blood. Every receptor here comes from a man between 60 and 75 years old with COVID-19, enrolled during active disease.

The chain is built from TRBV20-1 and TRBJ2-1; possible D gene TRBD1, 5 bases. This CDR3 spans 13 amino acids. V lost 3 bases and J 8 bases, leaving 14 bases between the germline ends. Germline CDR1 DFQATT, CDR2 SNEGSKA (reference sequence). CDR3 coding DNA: TGCAGTGCTAGTGGGCTGGAACAGGATGAGCAGTTCTTC. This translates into CSASGLEQDEQFF.

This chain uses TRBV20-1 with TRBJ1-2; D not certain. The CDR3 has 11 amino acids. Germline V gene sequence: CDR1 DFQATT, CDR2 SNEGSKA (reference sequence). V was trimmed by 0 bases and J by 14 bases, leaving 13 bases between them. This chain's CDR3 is CSARDPILLTF. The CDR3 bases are TGCAGTGCTAGAGATCCAATACTGTTAACCTTC.

The CDR3 region has the DNA TGTGCCAGTAGTATAGTTAGGACAGCGAATGTAGTCTCACCCCTCCACTTT. Amino acids: CASSIVRTANVVSPLHF. The rearrangement joins TRBV19 to TRBJ1-6; a possible D gene is TRBD1 (6 bases). The CDR3 is 17 residues long. Between the trimmed V and J ends, which lost 1 base and 10 bases, there was a span of 20 bases. Looked up from germline, CDR1 is LNHDA and CDR2 is SQIVND (reference sequence).

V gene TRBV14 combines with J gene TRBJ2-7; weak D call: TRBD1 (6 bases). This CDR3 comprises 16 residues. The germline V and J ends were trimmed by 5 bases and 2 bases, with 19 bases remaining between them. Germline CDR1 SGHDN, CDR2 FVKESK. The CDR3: CASSRYTRDKPYEQYF. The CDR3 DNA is TGTGCCAGCAGCAGATATACCAGGGACAAACCCTACGAGCAGTACTTC.

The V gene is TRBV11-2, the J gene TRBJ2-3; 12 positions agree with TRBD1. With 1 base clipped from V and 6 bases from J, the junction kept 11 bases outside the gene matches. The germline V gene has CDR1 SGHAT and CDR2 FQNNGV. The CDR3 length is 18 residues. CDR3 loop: CASSLAFGTGGSPDTQYF. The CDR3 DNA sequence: TGTGCCAGCAGCTTAGCTTTTGGGACAGGGGGCTCCCCGGATACGCAGTATTTT.

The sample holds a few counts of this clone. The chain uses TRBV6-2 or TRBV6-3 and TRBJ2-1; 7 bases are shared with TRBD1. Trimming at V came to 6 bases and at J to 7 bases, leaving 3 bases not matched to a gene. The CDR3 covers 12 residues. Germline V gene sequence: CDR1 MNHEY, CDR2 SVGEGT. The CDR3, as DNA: TGTGCCAGCAGCCCGACAGGGAATGAGCAGTTCTTC. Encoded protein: CASSPTGNEQFF.

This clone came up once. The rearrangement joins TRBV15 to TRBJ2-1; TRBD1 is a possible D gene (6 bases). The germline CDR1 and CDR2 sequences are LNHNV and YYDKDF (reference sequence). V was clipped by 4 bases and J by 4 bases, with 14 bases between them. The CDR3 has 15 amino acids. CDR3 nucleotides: TGTGCCACCAGCAAGGGGCAGGGGAATTACAATGAGCAGTTCTTC. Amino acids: CATSKGQGNYNEQFF.

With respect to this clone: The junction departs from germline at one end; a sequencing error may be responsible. This CDR3 is CASSYSFAEAFF. CDR3 sequence (DNA): TGTGCCAGCAGCTATTCATTCGCTGAGGCTTTCTTT. V is TRBV11-2 and J is TRBJ1-1, with D uncertain. The length of the CDR3 is 12 residues. Germline V lookup: CDR1 SGHAT, CDR2 FQNNGV.

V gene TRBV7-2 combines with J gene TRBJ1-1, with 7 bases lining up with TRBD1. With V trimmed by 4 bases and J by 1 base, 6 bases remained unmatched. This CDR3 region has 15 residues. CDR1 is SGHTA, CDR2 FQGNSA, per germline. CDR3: CASSYNRDRNTEAFF. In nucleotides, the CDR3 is TGTGCCAGCAGCTATAACCGGGACAGGAACACTGAAGCTTTCTTT.

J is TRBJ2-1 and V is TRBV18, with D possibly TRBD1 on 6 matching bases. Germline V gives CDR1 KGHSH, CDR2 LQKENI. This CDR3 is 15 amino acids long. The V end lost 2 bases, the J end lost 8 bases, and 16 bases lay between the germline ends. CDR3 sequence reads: CASSPFQGIADEQFF. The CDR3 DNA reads TGTGCCAGCTCACCATTCCAGGGGATCGCGGATGAGCAGTTCTTC.

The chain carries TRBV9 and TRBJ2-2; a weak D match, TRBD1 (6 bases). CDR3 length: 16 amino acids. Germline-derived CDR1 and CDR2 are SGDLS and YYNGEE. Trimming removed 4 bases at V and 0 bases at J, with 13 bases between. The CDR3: CASSTTGTPNTGELFF. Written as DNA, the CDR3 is TGTGCCAGCAGCACCACCGGGACACCGAACACCGGGGAGCTGTTTTTT.